This T cell receptor beta chain was obtained from a study of cytomegalovirus exposure and HLA in healthy donors. Across the study: Earlier results showed roughly 120 million unique TCR beta sequences derived from about 179 million T cells. Most genotyped donors, 65% to 85% of about 430, had Caucasian-associated genetic ancestry. Broader study findings: The study flagged about 150 TCR beta chains as cytomegalovirus-associated.

For this clone: The target antigen is unknown.

Unmatched junction bases numbered 13, after V lost 1 base and J lost 6 bases. This CDR3 comprises 18 residues. Germline V gene lookup returns CDR1 SGHRS and CDR2 YFSETQ. PCR was performed using 60 Vbeta and 13 Jbeta primers. Assay used: immunoSEQ multiplex PCR; TCRdb lists only in-frame clones, some missing. Among 130,000 to 150,000 clones listed, about 84% were seen once. This TCR was recovered from a woman under 30 in good health and CMV-seropositive. The sample consisted of PBMCs. This chain joins TRBV5-1 and TRBJ2-2; 9 bases match TRBD2. The CDR3 protein is CASSLWAASGNLAGELFF. The DNA of the CDR3 is TGCGCCAGCAGCTTGTGGGCAGCTAGCGGGAACCTCGCCGGGGAGCTGTTTTTT. The variable domain in full, completed from reference TRBV5-1 and TRBJ2-2, reads KAGVTQTPRYLIKTRGQQVTLSCSPISGHRSVSWYQQTPGQGLQFLFEYFSETQRNKGNFPGRFSGRQFSNSRSEMNVSTLELGDSALYLCASSLWAASGNLAGELFFGEGSRLTVL.